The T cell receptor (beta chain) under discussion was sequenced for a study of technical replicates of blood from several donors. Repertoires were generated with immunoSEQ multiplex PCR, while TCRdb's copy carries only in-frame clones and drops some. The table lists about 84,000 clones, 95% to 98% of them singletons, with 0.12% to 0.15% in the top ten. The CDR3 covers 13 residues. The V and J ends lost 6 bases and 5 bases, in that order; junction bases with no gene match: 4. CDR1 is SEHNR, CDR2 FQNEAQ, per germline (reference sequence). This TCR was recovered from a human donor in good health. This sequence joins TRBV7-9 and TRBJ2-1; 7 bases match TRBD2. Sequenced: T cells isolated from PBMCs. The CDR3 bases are TGTGCCAGCAGGGCTAGCGGAGACAATGAGCAGTTCTTC. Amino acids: CASRASGDNEQFF.